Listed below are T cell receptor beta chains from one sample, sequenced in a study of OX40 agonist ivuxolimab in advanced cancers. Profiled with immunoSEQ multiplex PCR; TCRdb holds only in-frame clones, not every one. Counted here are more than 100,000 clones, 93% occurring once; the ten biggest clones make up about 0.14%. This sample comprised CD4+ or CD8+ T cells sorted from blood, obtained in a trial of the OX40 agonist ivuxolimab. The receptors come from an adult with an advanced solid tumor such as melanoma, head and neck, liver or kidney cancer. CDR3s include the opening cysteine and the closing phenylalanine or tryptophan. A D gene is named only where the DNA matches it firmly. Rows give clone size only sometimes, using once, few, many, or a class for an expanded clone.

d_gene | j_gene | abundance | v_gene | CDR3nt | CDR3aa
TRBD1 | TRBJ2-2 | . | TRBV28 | TGTGCCAGCAGGGGAGACAGGGGGCCCTTAACCGGGGAGCTGTTTTTT | CASRGDRGPLTGELFF
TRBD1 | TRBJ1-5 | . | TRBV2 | TGTGCCAGCAGTGTCTTCTTGGGACAGGGTTCGATTCAGCCCCAGCATTTT | CASSVFLGQGSIQPQHF
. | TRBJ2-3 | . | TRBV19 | TGTGCCAGTAGTTCAGGGACTTTTAAGGATACGCAGTATTTT | CASSSGTFKDTQYF
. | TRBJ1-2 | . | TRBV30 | TGTGCCTGGACCCGCCAGTATGGCTACACCTTC | CAWTRQYGYTF
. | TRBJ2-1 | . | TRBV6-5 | TGTGCCAGCAGTTACGCGGGCTCCTACAATGAGCAGTTCTTC | CASSYAGSYNEQFF
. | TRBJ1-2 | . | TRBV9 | TGTGCCAGCAGCGTAGGGACAGAGAACTATGGCTACACCTTC | CASSVGTENYGYTF
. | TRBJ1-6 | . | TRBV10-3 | TGTGCCATCGGCGGTGGTAATAATTCACCCCTCCACTTT | CAIGGGNNSPLHF
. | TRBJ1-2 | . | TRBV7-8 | TGTGCCAGCAGCCGAGGGGACGGAGGGGAACAGGGCTACACCTTC | CASSRGDGGEQGYTF
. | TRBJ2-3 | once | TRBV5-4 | TGTGCCACCCGTGGCGGGCCTAGCACAGATACGCAGTATTTT | CATRGGPSTDTQYF
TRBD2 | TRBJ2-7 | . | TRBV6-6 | TGTGCCAGCCAAGGGGTAGCGGGAAGCTCCTACGAGCAGTACTTC | CASQGVAGSSYEQYF
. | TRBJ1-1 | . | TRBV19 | TGTGCCAGTAGTATCGAGCAGGGAGAGGCTTTCTTT | CASSIEQGEAFF
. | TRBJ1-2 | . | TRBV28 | TGTGCCAGCAGTTTACAGGTGGCAGGCTCTAACTATGGCTACACCTTC | CASSLQVAGSNYGYTF